A selection of T cell receptor beta chains follows, all from one sample in a study of identifying expanded T cells in peripheral blood. TCRdb keeps only in-frame clones here, not all; method: immunoSEQ multiplex PCR. The sample contains about 130,000 clones, roughly 90% of which appear only once. Sequenced sample: blood. These receptors were obtained from a person aged 18 to 70 in good health. CDR3s include the opening cysteine and the closing phenylalanine or tryptophan. The D gene is left open where the match is weak. Not all rows give a size; the values are once, few, many and, for expanded clones, a class.

CASSQDRADLYEQYF,TGCGCCAGCAGCCAAGATAGGGCAGATCTCTACGAGCAGTACTTC,TRBV4-1,-,few,TRBJ2-7
CAWSVTGYGYTF,TGTGCCTGGAGTGTAACGGGGTATGGCTACACCTTC,TRBV30,-,many,TRBJ1-2
CASSLEGGAWTEAFF,TGTGCCAGCAGCTTGGAAGGGGGCGCTTGGACTGAAGCTTTCTTT,TRBV5-6,TRBD1,-,TRBJ1-1
CASSYRVSTDTQYF,TGCGCCAGCAGTTACAGGGTGAGCACAGATACGCAGTATTTT,TRBV5-1,-,-,TRBJ2-3
CASSPLGYGYTF,TGTGCCAGCAGCCCCCTGGGGTATGGCTACACCTTC,TRBV6-6,-,-,TRBJ1-2
CASSRLYQGTEAFF,TGTGCCAGCAGCCGGCTATATCAGGGCACTGAAGCTTTCTTT,TRBV5-6,-,-,TRBJ1-1
CASSQKLAGGPTQYF,TGTGCCAGCTCACAAAAGCTAGCGGGAGGACCTACGCAGTATTTT,TRBV18,TRBD2,-,TRBJ2-3
CASNVHIDGLSNEAFF,TGTGCCAGCAACGTACACATCGACGGACTGTCAAATGAAGCTTTCTTT,TRBV21-1,-,few,TRBJ1-1
CSAEQGPIGYTF,TGCAGCGCGGAACAGGGGCCCATTGGCTACACCTTC,TRBV29-1,TRBD1,few,TRBJ1-2
CASLTAGSSGEAFF,TGTGCCAGCTTAACAGCAGGTAGTAGCGGGGAGGCTTTCTTT,TRBV6-6,-,-,TRBJ1-1
CASSSPGQGSNQPQHF,TGTGCCAGCAGTTCCCCTGGACAGGGCAGCAATCAGCCCCAGCATTTT,TRBV28,TRBD1,-,TRBJ1-5
CASSRNTGSGNTIYF,TGCGCCAGCAGCCGAAACACAGGCTCTGGAAACACCATATATTTT,TRBV5-1,-,-,TRBJ1-3
CAWSVGGAAQETQYF,TGTGCCTGGAGTGTTGGGGGGGCCGCCCAAGAGACCCAGTACTTC,TRBV30,-,-,TRBJ2-5
CASSLSPGSHEQYF,TGTGCCAGCAGTTTATCACCAGGGTCGCACGAGCAGTACTTC,TRBV28,-,-,TRBJ2-7
CASSVLGDTQYF,TGTGCCAGCAGCGTACTGGGGGATACGCAGTATTTT,TRBV13,-,-,TRBJ2-3
CASSPDRGNEQYF,TGTGCCAGCTCTCCGGACAGGGGGAACGAGCAGTACTTC,TRBV5-3,TRBD1,-,TRBJ2-7
CASSLQGPNQPQHF,TGTGCCAGCAGCCTCCAGGGCCCCAATCAGCCCCAGCATTTT,TRBV2,-,-,TRBJ1-5
CASSRTGGAPYEQYF,TGTGCCAGCAGTCGGACAGGGGGCGCCCCTTACGAGCAGTACTTC,TRBV2,TRBD1,-,TRBJ2-7
CASSYGGQGDTEAFF,TGTGCCAGCAGCTACGGGGGACAGGGAGACACTGAAGCTTTCTTT,TRBV7-9,TRBD1,-,TRBJ1-1
CASLTAPGVAGELFF,TGTGCCAGCCTGACAGCACCCGGAGTCGCCGGGGAGCTGTTTTTT,TRBV2,-,-,TRBJ2-2
CASSWTRDRVRENEQFF,TGTGCCAGCAGTTGGACTCGGGACAGGGTAAGAGAAAATGAGCAGTTCTTC,TRBV27,TRBD1,-,TRBJ2-1
CASSIFPDGDSYGYTF,TGTGCCAGTAGTATATTTCCGGACGGGGATAGCTATGGCTACACCTTC,TRBV19,-,few,TRBJ1-2
CASSPAMRGYTF,TGTGCCAGCAGCCCGGCCATGAGGGGCTACACCTTC,TRBV7-7,-,few,TRBJ1-2
CASIPGTATGELFF,TGTGCCAGCATTCCCGGGACAGCAACCGGGGAGCTGTTTTTT,TRBV28,TRBD1,-,TRBJ2-2
CASSPRTGGMETQYF,TGTGCCAGCAGTCCCCGGACAGGGGGGATGGAGACCCAGTACTTC,TRBV28,TRBD1,-,TRBJ2-5
CAWSTGNTIYF,TGTGCCTGGAGTACTGGAAACACCATATATTTT,TRBV30,-,-,TRBJ1-3
CASRLTSGRSDTQYF,TGTGCCAGCCGACTAACTAGCGGGAGGTCAGATACGCAGTATTTT,TRBV7-2,TRBD2,-,TRBJ2-3
CASSIRAGVNTEAFF,TGTGCCAGTAGTATACGCGCAGGGGTGAACACTGAAGCTTTCTTT,TRBV19,-,-,TRBJ1-1
CASSSETQYF,TGTGCCAGCAGCTCAGAGACCCAGTACTTC,TRBV11-2,-,-,TRBJ2-5
CASSLGTAGTGELFF,TGCGCCAGCAGCTTGGGGACCGCGGGAACCGGGGAGCTGTTTTTT,TRBV5-1,-,-,TRBJ2-2
CASSTGTPETQYF,TGTGCCAGCTCAACCGGGACCCCAGAGACCCAGTACTTC,TRBV18,-,-,TRBJ2-5
CASSFQDRGNGEQYF,TGCGCCAGCAGCTTCCAGGACAGGGGGAACGGCGAGCAGTACTTC,TRBV5-1,TRBD1,-,TRBJ2-7
CASSQNAGTGRTEAFF,TGCGCCAGCAGCCAAAATGCCGGGACAGGGAGGACTGAAGCTTTCTTT,TRBV4-1,TRBD1,-,TRBJ1-1
CASSPPGLRDNQPQHF,TGTGCCAGCAGCCCCCCAGGCCTAAGGGACAATCAGCCCCAGCATTTT,TRBV5-6,-,-,TRBJ1-5
CAISEPPVRSTGGYEQYF,TGTGCCATCAGTGAGCCCCCGGTACGGAGTACAGGGGGATACGAGCAGTACTTC,TRBV10-3,TRBD1,-,TRBJ2-7
CASTTGAQLTDTQYF,TGTGCCAGCACCACAGGGGCCCAGCTCACAGATACGCAGTATTTT,TRBV28,TRBD1,-,TRBJ2-3
CASSYSGADGGNTIYF,TGCGCCAGCAGCTACTCCGGAGCGGACGGTGGAAACACCATATATTTT,TRBV5-1,-,-,TRBJ1-3
CASKRGGNTGELFF,TGTGCCAGCAAGAGGGGGGGAAACACCGGGGAGCTGTTTTTT,TRBV7-8,-,-,TRBJ2-2
CASSIGSRGYNEQFF,TGTGCCAGTAGTATTGGGTCTAGGGGTTACAATGAGCAGTTCTTC,TRBV19,-,-,TRBJ2-1
CASRSVGGLAGVDEQFF,TGTGCCAGTAGGAGCGTAGGGGGACTAGCGGGAGTGGATGAGCAGTTCTTC,TRBV19,TRBD2,-,TRBJ2-1
CASSQDPTASRQYF,TGTGCCAGCAGCCAAGATCCCACAGCCTCTCGACAGTACTTC,TRBV14,-,-,TRBJ2-7
CASSQLPERWTDTQYF,TGTGCCAGCAGCCAACTCCCAGAGAGGTGGACAGATACGCAGTATTTT,TRBV7-2,-,-,TRBJ2-3
CASSLNTGWNTEAFF,TGTGCCAGCAGCTTAAATACAGGGTGGAACACTGAAGCTTTCTTT,TRBV7-2,-,-,TRBJ1-1
CSTSPPGTNEQFF,TGCAGCACCTCTCCGCCGGGGACGAATGAGCAGTTCTTC,TRBV29-1,-,-,TRBJ2-1
CASSPGRALYEQYF,TGTGCCAGCTCACCAGGCAGGGCCCTATACGAGCAGTACTTC,TRBV18,-,-,TRBJ2-7
CASSPLRQGGNQPQHF,TGTGCCAGCAGTCCCCTCCGGCAGGGAGGTAATCAGCCCCAGCATTTT,TRBV6-6,-,-,TRBJ1-5
CSVEGGSERDTQYF,TGCAGCGTTGAAGGCGGGTCAGAGAGAGATACGCAGTATTTT,TRBV29-1,-,-,TRBJ2-3
CASRPSTGGLYEQYF,TGTGCCAGCAGACCCTCGACAGGGGGGCTATACGAGCAGTACTTC,TRBV7-2,TRBD1,-,TRBJ2-7
CASSQESKSGGRSGYTF,TGCGCCAGCAGCCAAGAATCCAAATCAGGGGGCCGTAGTGGCTACACCTTC,TRBV4-3,TRBD1,-,TRBJ1-2
CASTYGGTANTEAFF,TGTGCCAGCACCTACGGAGGGACAGCGAACACTGAAGCTTTCTTT,TRBV6-5,TRBD1,-,TRBJ1-1
CASSVGPIGEQFF,TGTGCCAGCAGCGTAGGGCCAATTGGTGAGCAGTTCTTC,TRBV9,-,-,TRBJ2-1
CASSGRPGQETQYF,TGCGCCAGCAGCGGAAGACCGGGCCAAGAGACCCAGTACTTC,TRBV5-1,-,-,TRBJ2-5
CAIESGGDYGYTF,TGTGCCATCGAGTCTGGGGGCGACTATGGCTACACCTTC,TRBV10-3,-,-,TRBJ1-2
CASSEGEGGYTF,TGTGCCAGCAGCGAAGGCGAGGGGGGCTACACCTTC,TRBV9,-,-,TRBJ1-2
CASSVATGSYYEQYF,TGTGCCAGCAGCGTAGCTACCGGCAGCTACTACGAGCAGTACTTC,TRBV9,-,once,TRBJ2-7
CASSKDRAVETQYF,TGCGCCAGCAGCAAGGACAGGGCTGTAGAGACCCAGTACTTC,TRBV5-1,TRBD1,-,TRBJ2-5
CASSLESGINYGYTF,TGCGCCAGCAGCTTGGAAAGCGGAATTAACTATGGCTACACCTTC,TRBV5-1,-,-,TRBJ1-2
CSVEDLDGPQHF,TGCAGCGTTGAAGATCTGGACGGGCCCCAGCATTTT,TRBV29-1,-,once,TRBJ1-5
CASSRWRDSNQPQHF,TGCGCCAGCAGCCGGTGGAGGGATAGCAATCAGCCCCAGCATTTT,TRBV4-3,-,-,TRBJ1-5
CASNKISTIYF,TGTGCCAGCAACAAGATTTCGACCATATATTTT,TRBV2,-,-,TRBJ1-3